The source of this T cell receptor beta chain is a study of CD8 T cells in ankylosing spondylitis. The germline gives CDR1 LNHDA, CDR2 SQIVND (reference sequence). Trimming shortened V by 2 bases and J by 1 base, and 20 bases separated the two germline ends. The CDR3 is 19 amino acids. Study-level results: In reactive arthritis synovial fluid and blood, some motif variants had been reported before. What appeared characteristic of ankylosing spondylitis blood was a TCR beta motif of seven to nine highly homologous variants. Disease-linked clones had a CD8+ phenotype and relatively low frequency in peripheral blood. In ankylosing spondylitis patients, matched synovial fluid reportedly showed significant enrichment of disease-linked clones.

TCRdb re-analysed the 5' RACE reads in MiXCR, keeping a single row per CDR3 protein. The repertoire holds 200,000 to 250,000 distinct CDR3 sequences, with 6% to 8% as singletons. This clonotype has a count of ten or more. The antigen is not known. The receptor was derived from a male donor with ankylosing spondylitis. The sequencing input was blood, either unsorted or a sorted T cell fraction (not recorded which). The chain joins TRBV19 to TRBJ2-2; perhaps D is TRBD1 or TRBD2 (7 bases each). In nucleotides, the CDR3 is TGTGCCAGTAGTATAACCGGACTAGGGGGCAGCAAGAACACCGGGGAGCTGTTTTTT. Its translation is CASSITGLGGSKNTGELFF.